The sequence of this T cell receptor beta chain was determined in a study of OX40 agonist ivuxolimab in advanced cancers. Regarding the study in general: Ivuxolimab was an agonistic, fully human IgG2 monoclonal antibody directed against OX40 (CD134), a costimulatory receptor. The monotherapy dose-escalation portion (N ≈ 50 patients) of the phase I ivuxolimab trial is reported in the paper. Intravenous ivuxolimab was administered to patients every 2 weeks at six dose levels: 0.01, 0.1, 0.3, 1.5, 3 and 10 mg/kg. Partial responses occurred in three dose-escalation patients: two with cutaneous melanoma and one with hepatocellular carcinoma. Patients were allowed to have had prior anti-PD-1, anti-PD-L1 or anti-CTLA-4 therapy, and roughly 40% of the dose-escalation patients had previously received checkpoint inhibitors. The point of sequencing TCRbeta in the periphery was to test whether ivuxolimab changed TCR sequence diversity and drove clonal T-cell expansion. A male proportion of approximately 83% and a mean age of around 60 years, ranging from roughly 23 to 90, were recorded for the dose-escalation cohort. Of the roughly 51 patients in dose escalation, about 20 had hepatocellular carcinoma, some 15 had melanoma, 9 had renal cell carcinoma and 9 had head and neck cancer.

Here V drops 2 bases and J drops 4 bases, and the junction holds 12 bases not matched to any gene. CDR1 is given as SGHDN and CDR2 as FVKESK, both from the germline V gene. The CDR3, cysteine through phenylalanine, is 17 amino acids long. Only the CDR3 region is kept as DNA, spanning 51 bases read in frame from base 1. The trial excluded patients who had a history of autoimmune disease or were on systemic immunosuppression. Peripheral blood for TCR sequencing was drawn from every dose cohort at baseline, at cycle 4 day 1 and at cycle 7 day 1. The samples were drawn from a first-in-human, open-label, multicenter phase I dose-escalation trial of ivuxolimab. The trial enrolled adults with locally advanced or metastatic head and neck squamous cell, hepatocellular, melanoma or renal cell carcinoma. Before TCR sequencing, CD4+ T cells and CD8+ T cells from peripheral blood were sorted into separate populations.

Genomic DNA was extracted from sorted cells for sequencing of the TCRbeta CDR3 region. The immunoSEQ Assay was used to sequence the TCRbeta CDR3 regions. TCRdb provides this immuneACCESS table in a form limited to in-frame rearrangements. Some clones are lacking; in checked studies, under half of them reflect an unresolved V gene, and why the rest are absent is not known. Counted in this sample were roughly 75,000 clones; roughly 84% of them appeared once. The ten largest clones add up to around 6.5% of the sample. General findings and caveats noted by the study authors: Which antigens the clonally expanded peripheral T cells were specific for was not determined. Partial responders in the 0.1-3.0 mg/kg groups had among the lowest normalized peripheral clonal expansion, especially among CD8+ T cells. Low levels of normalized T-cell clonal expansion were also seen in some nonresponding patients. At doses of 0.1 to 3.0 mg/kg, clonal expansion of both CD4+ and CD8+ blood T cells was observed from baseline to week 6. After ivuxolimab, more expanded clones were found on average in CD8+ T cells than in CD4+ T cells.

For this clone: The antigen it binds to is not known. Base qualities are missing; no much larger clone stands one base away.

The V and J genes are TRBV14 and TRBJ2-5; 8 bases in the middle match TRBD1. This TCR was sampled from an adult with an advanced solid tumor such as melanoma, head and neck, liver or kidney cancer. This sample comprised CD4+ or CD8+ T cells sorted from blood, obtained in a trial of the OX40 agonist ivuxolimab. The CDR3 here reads CASSQSNTGGWRETQYF. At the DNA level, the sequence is TGTGCCAGCAGCCAAAGCAACACAGGGGGATGGAGAGAGACCCAGTACTTC.